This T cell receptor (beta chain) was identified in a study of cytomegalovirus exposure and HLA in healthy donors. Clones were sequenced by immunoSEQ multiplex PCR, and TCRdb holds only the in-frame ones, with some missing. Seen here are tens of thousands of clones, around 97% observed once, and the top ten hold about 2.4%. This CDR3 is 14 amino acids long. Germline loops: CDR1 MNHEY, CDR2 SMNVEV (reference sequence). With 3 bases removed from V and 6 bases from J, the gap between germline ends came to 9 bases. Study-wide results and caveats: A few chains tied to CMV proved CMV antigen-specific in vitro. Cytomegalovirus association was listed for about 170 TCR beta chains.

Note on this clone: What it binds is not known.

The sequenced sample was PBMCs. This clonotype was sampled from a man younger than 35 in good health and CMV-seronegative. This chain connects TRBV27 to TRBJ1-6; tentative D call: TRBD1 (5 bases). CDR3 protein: CASSFGQGNSPLHF. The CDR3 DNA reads TGTGCCAGCAGTTTCGGGCAGGGTAATTCACCCCTCCACTTT.